These T cell receptor beta chains were read from a single sample in a study of cytomegalovirus exposure and HLA in healthy donors. TCRdb's copy holds only in-frame clones and misses some; the assay was immunoSEQ multiplex PCR. The sample lists about 330,000 clones, 70% to 90% seen once, with under 0.85% in the top ten. Sequences were obtained from PBMCs. The receptors shown here come from a woman under 30 in good health and CMV-seronegative. The CDR3 runs from the conserved cysteine through the conserved F or W. Each record gives: V gene, clone size, J gene, D gene, CDR3 protein, CDR3 DNA. D genes are given only for firm matches. For some rows the clone size is stated as once, few or many, or as a class when expanded; others skip it.

TRBV14	NA	TRBJ2-2	TRBD2	CASSQGLAGVTGELFF	TGTGCCAGCAGCCAAGGGCTAGCGGGAGTCACCGGGGAGCTGTTTTTT
TRBV4-1	NA	TRBJ1-1	NA	CASSQGAEAFF	TGCGCCAGCAGCCAGGGAGCTGAAGCTTTCTTT
TRBV15	NA	TRBJ1-1	TRBD1	CATSRDRWTGGRGTEAFF	TGTGCCACCAGCAGAGATCGTTGGACAGGGGGACGGGGAACTGAAGCTTTCTTT
TRBV6-5	NA	TRBJ2-5	NA	CASSYSWGGETQYF	TGTGCCAGCAGTTACTCGTGGGGAGGAGAGACCCAGTACTTC
TRBV6-1	NA	TRBJ1-4	TRBD1	CASSSVTGVNEKLFF	TGTGCCAGCAGCTCTGTGACAGGGGTTAATGAAAAACTGTTTTTT
TRBV6-5	NA	TRBJ2-3	NA	CASSYGPPDTQYF	TGTGCCAGCAGCTACGGGCCCCCAGATACGCAGTATTTT
TRBV6-5	once	TRBJ1-2	TRBD1	CASCYSDRGDGYTF	TGTGCCAGCTGTTACTCGGACAGGGGAGATGGCTACACCTTC
TRBV4-1	NA	TRBJ2-7	TRBD1	CASSQEGGQGAWEQYF	TGCGCCAGCAGCCAAGAAGGAGGACAGGGGGCTTGGGAGCAGTACTTC
TRBV4-2	NA	TRBJ2-5	NA	CASSQDSRYAAVRSRYQETQYF	TGTGCCAGCAGCCAAGACAGTAGGTATGCTGCTGTCAGGTCACGCTACCAAGAGACCCAGTACTTC
TRBV27	NA	TRBJ1-2	NA	CASSLGGASGYTF	TGTGCCAGCAGTTTAGGCGGGGCCTCAGGCTACACCTTC
TRBV7-9	once	TRBJ2-3	TRBD2	CASSYGLALTDTQYF	TGTGCCAGCAGCTACGGACTAGCGTTGACAGATACGCAGTATTTT
TRBV27	NA	TRBJ1-1	NA	CAVLRREGSNTEAFF	TGTGCCGTCCTGAGGAGGGAGGGCTCGAACACTGAAGCTTTCTTT
TRBV6-5	NA	TRBJ1-2	TRBD1	CASSYSGQGNYGYTF	TGTGCCAGCAGTTACTCGGGACAGGGAAACTATGGCTACACCTTC
TRBV28	NA	TRBJ1-1	TRBD1	CASRGQGNTEAFF	TGTGCCAGCCGGGGACAGGGGAACACTGAAGCTTTCTTT
TRBV13	NA	TRBJ2-7	NA	CASSLGGAAYEQYF	TGTGCCAGCAGCTTAGGGGGGGCGGCCTACGAGCAGTACTTC
TRBV2	NA	TRBJ2-7	NA	CAVRPGDSYEQYF	TGTGCCGTAAGGCCGGGGGATTCCTACGAGCAGTACTTC
TRBV19	NA	TRBJ1-1	TRBD1	CASSTGQGRVGAFF	TGTGCCAGTAGTACGGGACAGGGGCGGGTGGGAGCTTTCTTT
TRBV28	NA	TRBJ1-2	TRBD1	CASSIGGPGGRGRDGYTF	TGTGCCAGCAGTATTGGGGGACCCGGAGGCAGGGGGCGCGATGGCTACACCTTC
TRBV25-1	NA	TRBJ2-1	NA	CASSAYYGDNEQFF	TGTGCCAGCAGTGCTTACTACGGAGACAATGAGCAGTTCTTC
TRBV27	NA	TRBJ2-1	TRBD2	CASSLVAGGLNEQFF	TGTGCCAGCAGTTTGGTAGCGGGAGGCCTAAATGAGCAGTTCTTC
TRBV7-8	NA	TRBJ2-7	NA	CASSPTASYEQYF	TGTGCCAGCAGCCCGACTGCCTCCTACGAGCAGTACTTC
TRBV7-2	NA	TRBJ2-5	TRBD1	CASSPGTAQTQYF	TGTGCCAGCAGCCCTGGGACAGCCCAGACCCAGTACTTC
TRBV11-2	NA	TRBJ2-5	NA	CASSQPGLSGTQYF	TGTGCCAGCAGCCAACCGGGACTGTCAGGAACCCAGTACTTC
TRBV7-6	NA	TRBJ2-3	TRBD1	CASTPGTAVTDTQYF	TGTGCCAGCACCCCTGGGACAGCGGTCACAGATACGCAGTATTTT
TRBV25-1	NA	TRBJ1-4	NA	CASSELTGPTNEKLFF	TGTGCCAGCAGTGAATTAACAGGGCCCACTAATGAAAAACTGTTTTTT
TRBV7-9	NA	TRBJ2-1	TRBD2	CASSVGTSGSSAYNEQFF	TGTGCCAGCAGCGTCGGGACTAGCGGGAGTAGCGCCTACAATGAGCAGTTCTTC
TRBV5-1	NA	TRBJ1-1	NA	CASSGRGEVTEAFF	TGCGCCAGCTCCGGAAGGGGCGAGGTCACTGAAGCTTTCTTT
TRBV4-1	NA	TRBJ2-7	NA	CASSQLGVSYEQYF	TGCGCCAGCAGCCAACTCGGGGTCTCCTACGAGCAGTACTTC
TRBV5-1	NA	TRBJ2-5	TRBD1	CASSIGTAKETQYF	TGCGCCAGCAGCATCGGGACAGCAAAAGAGACCCAGTACTTC
TRBV6-5	NA	TRBJ2-1	TRBD2	CASSPLRTSGNEQFF	TGTGCCAGCAGTCCACTCCGGACTAGCGGCAATGAGCAGTTCTTC
TRBV2	NA	TRBJ1-5	NA	CASSKTGDQPQHF	TGTGCCAGCAGTAAGACAGGTGATCAGCCCCAGCATTTT
TRBV15	NA	TRBJ2-5	TRBD2	CATSLLLGAGVTQYF	TGTGCCACCAGCCTTCTTCTCGGGGCGGGGGTGACCCAGTACTTC
TRBV7-3	NA	TRBJ2-3	TRBD2	CASSTTSGRGGDTQYF	TGTGCCAGCAGCACGACTAGCGGGAGGGGAGGGGATACGCAGTATTTT
TRBV25-1	once	TRBJ1-2	TRBD1	CASSESLGGAGGYTF	TGTGCCAGCAGTGAATCCTTAGGGGGCGCGGGTGGCTACACCTTC
TRBV5-1	NA	TRBJ2-2	TRBD1	CASSLEGQGSGELFF	TGCGCCAGCAGCTTAGAGGGACAGGGGAGCGGGGAGCTGTTTTTT
TRBV5-1	NA	TRBJ2-5	NA	CASSLMTGETQYF	TGCGCCAGCAGCTTGATGACGGGAGAGACCCAGTACTTC
TRBV18	NA	TRBJ2-1	TRBD2	CASSPTSGYNEQFF	TGTGCCAGCTCACCAACTAGCGGCTACAATGAGCAGTTCTTC
TRBV27	NA	TRBJ1-2	NA	CASSILGGRGGYTF	TGTGCCAGCAGTATCCTGGGGGGTCGCGGGGGCTACACCTTC
TRBV28	NA	TRBJ2-1	NA	CASSLDSSYNEQFF	TGTGCCAGCAGTCTGGACAGCTCCTACAATGAGCAGTTCTTC
TRBV30	once	TRBJ2-1	NA	CAWSVGDYNEQFF	TGTGCCTGGAGTGTAGGGGACTACAATGAGCAGTTCTTC
TRBV7-2	NA	TRBJ2-1	TRBD2	CASSTPPGLDYNEQFF	TGTGCCAGCAGCACCCCTCCGGGACTAGACTACAATGAGCAGTTCTTC